This T cell receptor beta chain derives from a study of CD8 T cells in ankylosing spondylitis. One entry per CDR3 protein, called by TCRdb with MiXCR from the 5' RACE reads. This sample has about 160,000 distinct CDR3 sequences, with around 16% found just once. Per germline, CDR1 MDHEN and CDR2 SYDVKM. Trimming removed 5 bases from V and 2 bases from J; junction bases left unmatched: 9. The CDR3 has 16 amino acids. This clonotype was observed at least ten times. Sequenced: blood, either unsorted or a sorted T cell fraction (not recorded which). The clonotype originates from a male donor with ankylosing spondylitis or in good health (not recorded which). The gene calls are TRBV28 and TRBJ2-3; 8 bases align to TRBD1. As DNA, the CDR3 is TGTGCCAGCAGTCCTCGACAGGGGAGGATCACAGATACGCAGTATTTT. Protein sequence: CASSPRQGRITDTQYF.